One and the same sample provided the 21 T cell receptor beta chains below, sequenced in a study of cytomegalovirus exposure and HLA in healthy donors. Use of 60 Vbeta and 13 Jbeta primers characterized the PCR. Assay: immunoSEQ multiplex PCR; the TCRdb copy retains only in-frame clones and omits some. The sample shows 170,000 or so clones, about 80% of them seen only once. The sequenced material came from PBMCs. These receptors came from a woman aged 25-40 years in good health and CMV-seropositive.

CDR3 residues: CASSESLGGNTGELFF. CDR3 in DNA: TGCGCCAGCAGTGAGAGTTTGGGGGGTAACACCGGGGAGCTGTTTTTT. The chain carries TRBV10-2 and TRBJ2-2; D might be TRBD2 (6 bases). This CDR3 comprises 16 residues. CDR1 WSHSY and CDR2 SAAADI come from the germline V gene. V was pared by 2 bases and J by 2 bases, with 12 bases between.

The chain carries TRBV5-1 and TRBJ2-3; 10 nucleotides match TRBD1. CDR1 is SGHRS, CDR2 YFSETQ, per germline. CDR3 length: 17 residues. V dropped 4 bases and J dropped 6; count of bases not matched to a gene: 14. The CDR3 loop is CASSARPGTGASDTQYF. The DNA for the CDR3 is TGCGCCAGCAGCGCGAGACCCGGGACAGGGGCCTCGGATACGCAGTATTTT. The full variable domain, its missing parts supplied by reference TRBV5-1 and TRBJ2-3, is KAGVTQTPRYLIKTRGQQVTLSCSPISGHRSVSWYQQTPGQGLQFLFEYFSETQRNKGNFPGRFSGRQFSNSRSEMNVSTLELGDSALYLCASSARPGTGASDTQYFGPGTRLTVL.

The gene calls are TRBV6-5 and TRBJ2-5, with 7 positions matching TRBD2. CDR3 size: 14 residues. Germline CDR1 and CDR2: MNHEY and SVGAGI. The V segment lost 2 bases and the J segment 5 bases; nucleotides outside the gene matches: 5. CDR3 nucleotide sequence: TGTGCCAGCAGTTACCGGGGGAGGGAGGAGACCCAGTACTTC. Residues: CASSYRGREETQYF.

The gene calls are TRBV28 and TRBJ2-1, with TRBD2 as a possible D gene (5 bases). V shed 3 bases and J shed 5 bases, with 11 bases lying between them. The V gene's germline CDR1 is MDHEN and CDR2 SYDVKM. This CDR3 has 14 amino acids. This chain's CDR3 is CASSFGLPHNEQFF. In DNA, the CDR3 is TGTGCCAGCAGTTTCGGACTGCCCCACAATGAGCAGTTCTTC.

This clone was seen a single time. This chain links TRBV19 with TRBJ1-5; 9 bases fit TRBD1. Per germline, CDR1 LNHDA and CDR2 SQIVND (reference sequence). The J segment lost 3 bases and the V segment lost 10 bases, leaving 10 bases of the junction unmatched. This CDR3 is 15 amino acids long. The CDR3 DNA reads TGTGCCACTATCAGGACAGGGGATACCAATCAGCCCCAGCATTTT. This gives the protein CATIRTGDTNQPQHF.

The V and J genes are TRBV6-1 and TRBJ1-2; 11 nucleotides align to TRBD1. The ends lost 1 base at V and 4 bases at J; junction bases unmatched: 8. The germline V gene has CDR1 MNHNS and CDR2 SASEGT. This CDR3 contains 17 residues. The chain's CDR3 is CASSEVTGTGGLYGYTF. DNA for the CDR3: TGTGCCAGCAGTGAAGTTACCGGGACAGGGGGGCTCTATGGCTACACCTTC.

This clone was recorded a few times. The chain uses TRBV9 and TRBJ2-1; D might be TRBD2 (5 bases). Trimming stripped 4 bases from V and 4 bases from J, with 9 bases between. CDR1 and CDR2 from the germline V gene are SGDLS and YYNGEE. This CDR3 comprises 13 residues. CDR3 DNA: TGTGCCAGCAGCCCAGGACTGTACAATGAGCAGTTCTTC. It codes for CASSPGLYNEQFF.

V usage is TRBV2 and J usage is TRBJ2-5; D gene ambiguous. Germline V lookup: CDR1 SNHLY, CDR2 FYNNEI. The CDR3 length is 11 residues. V was cut by 6 bases and J by 4 bases, with 6 bases left in between. This chain's CDR3 is CASSSGETQYF. For the CDR3, the DNA is TGTGCCAGCAGCTCGGGAGAGACCCAGTACTTC.

The chain joins TRBV7-2 to TRBJ2-7, with TRBD2 matching 7 bases. J lost 4 bases, V lost 5 bases, and 5 bases had no gene match. Germline V CDR1 and CDR2: SGHTA, FQGNSA. This CDR3 contains 13 residues. The CDR3 bases are TGTGCCAGCAGCCTTGGGCGGGAGTACGAGCAGTACTTC. This encodes CASSLGREYEQYF. Supplemented by reference TRBV7-2 and TRBJ2-7, the full variable domain reads GAGVSQSPSNKVTEKGKDVELRCDPISGHTALYWYRQSLGQGLEFLIYFQGNSAPDKSGLPSDRFSAERTGGSVSTLTIQRTQQEDSAVYLCASSLGREYEQYFGPGTRLTVT.

This clone has a single count. The chain is built from TRBV11-2 and TRBJ1-3, with D possibly TRBD1 on 5 matching bases. This CDR3 spans 17 amino acids. The germline V gene has CDR1 SGHAT and CDR2 FQNNGV. Trimming pared 4 bases from V and 0 bases from J, leaving 16 bases between. CDR3 residues: CASSSGGVLVSGNTIYF. Here the CDR3 DNA reads TGTGCCAGCAGCTCCGGAGGGGTTTTGGTCTCTGGAAACACCATATATTTT.

This chain connects TRBV5-1 to TRBJ1-1; 9 bases are a match to TRBD1. The J segment lost 2 bases and the V segment lost 4 bases, leaving 9 bases of the junction unmatched. The germline V gene has CDR1 SGHRS and CDR2 YFSETQ. The length of the CDR3 is 16 residues. The CDR3 here is CASSKGQGIYNTEAFF. CDR3 nucleotides: TGCGCCAGCAGCAAGGGACAGGGCATTTACAACACTGAAGCTTTCTTT.

The chain recombines TRBV7-9 with TRBJ2-2; D is unresolved. Germline lookup yields CDR1 SEHNR and CDR2 FQNEAQ (reference sequence). The V gene lost 4 bases and the J gene lost 7 bases, with 7 bases spanning the gap. The CDR3 runs to 12 residues. CDR3 sequence reads: CASSSLGGELFF. The CDR3, as DNA: TGTGCCAGCAGCTCCCTAGGCGGGGAGCTGTTTTTT. Drawing the rest from reference TRBV7-9 and TRBJ2-2, the complete variable domain is DTGVSQNPRHKITKRGQNVTFRCDPISEHNRLYWYRQTLGQGPEFLTYFQNEAQLEKSRLLSDRFSAERPKGSFSTLEIQRTEQGDSAMYLCASSSLGGELFFGEGSRLTVL.

This rearrangement joins TRBV23-1 to TRBJ2-1; 10 bases fit TRBD2. TRBV23-1 is an open reading frame, and its role is uncertain. The ends lost 0 bases at V and 0 bases at J; junction bases unmatched: 11. The CDR3 has 20 amino acids. The CDR3 loop is CASSQSLGLAAASSYNEQFF. The CDR3, as DNA: TGCGCCAGCAGTCAATCTCTAGGACTAGCGGCTGCTAGCTCCTACAATGAGCAGTTCTTC.

In DNA, the CDR3 is TGTGCCAGCAGTTACGGACAGAACTATGGCTACACCTTC. As protein: CASSYGQNYGYTF. This rearrangement joins TRBV6-5 to TRBJ1-2, with D possibly TRBD1 on 6 matching bases. This CDR3 contains 13 residues. Germline CDR1 reads MNHEY; CDR2 reads SVGAGI. Trimming pared 2 bases from V and 2 bases from J, leaving 6 bases between.

The chain employs TRBV10-2 and TRBJ2-1; 10 bases fit TRBD1. This CDR3 has 15 residues. J lost 7 bases, V lost 4 bases, and 7 bases had no gene match. Germline V lookup: CDR1 WSHSY, CDR2 SAAADI. The CDR3 coding sequence is TGCGCCAGCAGTGGGACAGGGGGATTTGGGAATGAGCAGTTCTTC. This sequence encodes CASSGTGGFGNEQFF.

Only a few counts were recorded for this clone. V is TRBV7-9 and J is TRBJ2-1; D call uncertain. The germline V gene has CDR1 SEHNR and CDR2 FQNEAQ (reference sequence). The V end lost 4 bases, the J end lost 0 bases, and 10 bases lay between the germline ends. The CDR3 consists of 15 residues. CDR3 in DNA: TGTGCCAGCAGCTCCACACGCCACTCCTACAATGAGCAGTTCTTC. Translation: CASSSTRHSYNEQFF. The full variable domain, with the rest looked up from reference TRBV7-9 and TRBJ2-1, is DTGVSQNPRHKITKRGQNVTFRCDPISEHNRLYWYRQTLGQGPEFLTYFQNEAQLEKSRLLSDRFSAERPKGSFSTLEIQRTEQGDSAMYLCASSSTRHSYNEQFFGPGTRLTVL.

The V call is TRBV27, the J call TRBJ2-2; D is perhaps TRBD2 (6 bases). Trimming removed 4 bases from V and 4 bases from J, with 10 bases in between. Per germline, CDR1 MNHEY and CDR2 SMNVEV (reference sequence). The CDR3 sequence is 14 residues long. The CDR3 bases are TGTGCCAGCAGTTGGGGGGAGCTCACCGGGGAGCTGTTTTTT. It encodes CASSWGELTGELFF.

CDR3: CASSYEGAVQHF. The CDR3 nucleotides read TGTGCCAGCAGTTACGAGGGCGCAGTCCAGCATTTT. This sequence joins TRBV6-6 and TRBJ1-5; D unresolved. Germline V gene lookup returns CDR1 MNHNY and CDR2 SVGAGI (reference sequence). This CDR3 has 12 amino acids. V lost 2 bases and J lost 12, with 11 bases in between.

The J gene is TRBJ2-7, the V gene TRBV27, with a possible D match to TRBD2 (6 bases). This CDR3 region has 14 residues. V dropped 0 bases and J dropped 5 bases, with 11 bases sitting between them. Germline CDR1 and CDR2: MNHEY and SMNVEV (reference sequence). Here the CDR3 DNA reads TGTGCCAGCAGTTTATCTGAACTAGCCAACGAGCAGTACTTC. Residues: CASSLSELANEQYF.

This chain links TRBV5-1 with TRBJ2-2; D perhaps matches TRBD2 (5 bases). From germline, CDR1 is SGHRS and CDR2 YFSETQ. The CDR3 spans 15 residues. With 4 bases removed from V and 4 bases from J, the gap between germline ends came to 14 bases. In DNA, the CDR3 is TGCGCCAGCAGCGGACTGCCGCGAAGCACCGGGGAGCTGTTTTTT. Translated, it gives CASSGLPRSTGELFF.

The V and J genes are TRBV28 and TRBJ2-5; D is ambiguous. Germline CDR1 reads MDHEN; CDR2 reads SYDVKM. This CDR3 has 11 amino acids. Trimming shortened V by 2 bases and J by 7 bases, and 5 bases separated the two germline ends. CDR3 nucleotide sequence: TGTGCCAGCAGTTTAGCAGGGACCCAGTACTTC. Amino acid sequence: CASSLAGTQYF.